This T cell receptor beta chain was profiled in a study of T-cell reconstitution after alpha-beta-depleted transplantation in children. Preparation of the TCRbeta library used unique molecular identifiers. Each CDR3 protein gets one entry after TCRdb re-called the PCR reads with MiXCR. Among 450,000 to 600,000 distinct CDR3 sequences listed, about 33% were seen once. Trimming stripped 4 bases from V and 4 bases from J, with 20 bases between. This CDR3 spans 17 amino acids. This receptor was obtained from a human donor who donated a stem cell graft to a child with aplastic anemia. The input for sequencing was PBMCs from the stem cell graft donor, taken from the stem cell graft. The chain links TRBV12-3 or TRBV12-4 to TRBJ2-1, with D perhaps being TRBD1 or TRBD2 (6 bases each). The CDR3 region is CASSSTTGEGGYNEQFF. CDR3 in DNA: TGTGCCAGCAGTTCTACGACGGGAGAGGGGGGATACAATGAGCAGTTCTTC.